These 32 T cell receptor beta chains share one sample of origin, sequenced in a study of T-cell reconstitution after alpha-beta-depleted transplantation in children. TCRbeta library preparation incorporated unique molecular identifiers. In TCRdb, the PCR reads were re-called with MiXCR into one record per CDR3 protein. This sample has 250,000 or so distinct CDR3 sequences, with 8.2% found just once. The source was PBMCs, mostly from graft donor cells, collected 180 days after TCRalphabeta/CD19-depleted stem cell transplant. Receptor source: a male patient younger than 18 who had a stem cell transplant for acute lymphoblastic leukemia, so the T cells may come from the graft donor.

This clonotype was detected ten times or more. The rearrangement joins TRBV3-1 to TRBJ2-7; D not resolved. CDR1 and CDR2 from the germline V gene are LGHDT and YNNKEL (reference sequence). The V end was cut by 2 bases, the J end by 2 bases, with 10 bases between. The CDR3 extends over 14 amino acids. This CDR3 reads CASSQPDGTYEQYF. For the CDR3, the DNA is TGTGCCAGCAGCCAACCCGACGGAACCTACGAGCAGTACTTC.

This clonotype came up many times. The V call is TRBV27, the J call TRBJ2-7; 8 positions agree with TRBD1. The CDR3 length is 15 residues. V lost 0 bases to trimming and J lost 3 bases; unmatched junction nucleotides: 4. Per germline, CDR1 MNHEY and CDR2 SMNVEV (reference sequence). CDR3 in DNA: TGTGCCAGCAGTTTATCCGGACAGGGACACTACGAGCAGTACTTC. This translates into CASSLSGQGHYEQYF.

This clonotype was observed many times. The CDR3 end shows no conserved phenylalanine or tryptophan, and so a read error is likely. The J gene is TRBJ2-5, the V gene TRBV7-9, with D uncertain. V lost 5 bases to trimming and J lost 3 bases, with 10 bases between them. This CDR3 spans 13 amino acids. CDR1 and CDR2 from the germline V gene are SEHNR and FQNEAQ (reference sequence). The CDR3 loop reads CASSPALEETQYS. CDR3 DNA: TGTGCCAGCAGCCCAGCTTTGGAAGAGACCCAGTACTCT.

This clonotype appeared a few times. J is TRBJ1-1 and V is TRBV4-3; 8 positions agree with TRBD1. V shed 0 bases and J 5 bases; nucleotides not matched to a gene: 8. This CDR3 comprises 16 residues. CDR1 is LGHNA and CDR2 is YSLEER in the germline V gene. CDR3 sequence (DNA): TGCGCCAGCAGCCAAGATTCTGCCAGGGGGCAAACTGAAGCTTTCTTT. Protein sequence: CASSQDSARGQTEAFF.

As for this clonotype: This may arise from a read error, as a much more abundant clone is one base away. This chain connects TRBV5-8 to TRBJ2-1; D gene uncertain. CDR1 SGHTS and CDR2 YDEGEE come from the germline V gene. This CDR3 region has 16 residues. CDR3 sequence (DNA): TGTGCCAGCAGCTTGGTACGCGGCAGCTCCTACAATGAGCGGTTCTTC. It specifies CASSLVRGSSYNERFF.

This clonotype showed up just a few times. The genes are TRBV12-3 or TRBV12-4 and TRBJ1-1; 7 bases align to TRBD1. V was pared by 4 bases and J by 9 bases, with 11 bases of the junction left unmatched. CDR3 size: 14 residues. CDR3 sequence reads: CASSYRRQGQKAFF. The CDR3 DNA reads TGTGCCAGCAGTTACCGTCGACAGGGACAGAAAGCTTTCTTT.

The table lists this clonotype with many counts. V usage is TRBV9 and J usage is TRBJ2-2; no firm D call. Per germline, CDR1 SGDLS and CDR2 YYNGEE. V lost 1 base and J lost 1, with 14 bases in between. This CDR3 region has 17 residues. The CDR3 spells CASSVPSLVVNTGELFF. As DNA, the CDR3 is TGTGCCAGCAGCGTACCCAGTCTGGTAGTGAACACCGGGGAGCTGTTTTTT.

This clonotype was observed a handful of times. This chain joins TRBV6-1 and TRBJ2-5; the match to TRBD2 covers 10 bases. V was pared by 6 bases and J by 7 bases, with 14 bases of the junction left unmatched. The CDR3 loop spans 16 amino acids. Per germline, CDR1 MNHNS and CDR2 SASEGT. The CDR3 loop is CASRRSSGGALGTQYF. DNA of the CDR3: TGTGCCAGCAGACGATCAAGCGGGGGGGCGCTAGGGACCCAGTACTTC.

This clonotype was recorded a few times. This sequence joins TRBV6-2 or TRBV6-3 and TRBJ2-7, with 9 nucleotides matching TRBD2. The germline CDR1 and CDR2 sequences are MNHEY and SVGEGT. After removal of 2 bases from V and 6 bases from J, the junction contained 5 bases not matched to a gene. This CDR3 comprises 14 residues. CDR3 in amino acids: CASSYAGGPFEQYF. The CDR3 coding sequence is TGTGCCAGCAGTTACGCGGGGGGGCCGTTCGAGCAGTACTTC.

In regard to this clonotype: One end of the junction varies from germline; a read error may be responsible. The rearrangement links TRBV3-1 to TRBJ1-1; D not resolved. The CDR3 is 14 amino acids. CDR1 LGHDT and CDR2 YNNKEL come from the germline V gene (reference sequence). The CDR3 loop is CASGQSPLNTEAFF. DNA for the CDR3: TGTGCCAGCGGCCAGTCGCCTCTGAACACTGAAGCTTTCTTT.

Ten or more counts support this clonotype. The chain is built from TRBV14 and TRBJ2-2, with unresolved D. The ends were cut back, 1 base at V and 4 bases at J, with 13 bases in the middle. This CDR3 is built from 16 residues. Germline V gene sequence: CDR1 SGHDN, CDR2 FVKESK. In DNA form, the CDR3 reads TGTGCCAGCAGCCAAGGAACGGGCCCCAGCACCGGGGAGCTGTTTTTT. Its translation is CASSQGTGPSTGELFF.

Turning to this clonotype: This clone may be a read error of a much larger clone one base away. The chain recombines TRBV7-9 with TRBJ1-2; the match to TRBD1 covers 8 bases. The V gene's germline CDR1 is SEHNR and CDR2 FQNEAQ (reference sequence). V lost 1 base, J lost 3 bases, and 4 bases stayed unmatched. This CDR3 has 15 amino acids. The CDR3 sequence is CASSLVDREHYGYTF. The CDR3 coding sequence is TGTGCCAGCAGCTTAGTGGACAGGGAACACTATGGCTACACCTTC. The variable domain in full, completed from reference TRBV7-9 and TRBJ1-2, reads DTGVSQNPRHKITKRGQNVTFRCDPISEHNRLYWYRQTLGQGPEFLTYFQNEAQLEKSRLLSDRFSAERPKGSFSTLEIQRTEQGDSAMYLCASSLVDREHYGYTFGSGTRLTVV.

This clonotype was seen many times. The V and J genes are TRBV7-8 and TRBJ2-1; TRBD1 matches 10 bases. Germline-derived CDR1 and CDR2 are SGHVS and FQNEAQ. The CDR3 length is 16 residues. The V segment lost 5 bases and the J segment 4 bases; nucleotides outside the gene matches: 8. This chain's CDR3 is CASSLLGQGFYNEQFF. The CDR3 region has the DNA TGTGCCAGCAGCCTCCTGGGACAGGGGTTTTACAATGAGCAGTTCTTC.

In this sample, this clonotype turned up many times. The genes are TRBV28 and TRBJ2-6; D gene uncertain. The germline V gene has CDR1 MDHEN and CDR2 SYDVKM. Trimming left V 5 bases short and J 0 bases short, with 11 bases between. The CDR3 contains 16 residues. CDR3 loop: CASSRELGSGANVLTF. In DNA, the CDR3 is TGTGCCAGCAGTAGGGAATTGGGCTCTGGGGCCAACGTCCTGACTTTC.

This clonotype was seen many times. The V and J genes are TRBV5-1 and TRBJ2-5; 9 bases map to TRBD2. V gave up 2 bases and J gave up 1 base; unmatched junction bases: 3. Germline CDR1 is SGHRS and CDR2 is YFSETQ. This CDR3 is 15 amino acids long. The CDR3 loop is CASSFLAGIQETQYF. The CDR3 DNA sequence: TGCGCCAGCAGCTTTCTAGCGGGGATCCAAGAGACCCAGTACTTC.

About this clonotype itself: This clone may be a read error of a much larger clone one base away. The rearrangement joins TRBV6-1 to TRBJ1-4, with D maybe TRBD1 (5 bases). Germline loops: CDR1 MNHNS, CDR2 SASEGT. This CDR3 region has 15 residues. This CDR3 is CASWGLGASNENLFF. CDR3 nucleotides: TGTGCCAGCTGGGGCCTTGGAGCCTCTAATGAAAACCTGTTTTTT.

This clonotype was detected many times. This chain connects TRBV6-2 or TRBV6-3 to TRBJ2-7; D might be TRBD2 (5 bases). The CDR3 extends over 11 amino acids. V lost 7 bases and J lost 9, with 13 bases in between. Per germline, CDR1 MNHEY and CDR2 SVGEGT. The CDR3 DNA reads TGTGCCAGCACCCAAGGACTGGGGCAGTACTTC. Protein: CASTQGLGQYF.

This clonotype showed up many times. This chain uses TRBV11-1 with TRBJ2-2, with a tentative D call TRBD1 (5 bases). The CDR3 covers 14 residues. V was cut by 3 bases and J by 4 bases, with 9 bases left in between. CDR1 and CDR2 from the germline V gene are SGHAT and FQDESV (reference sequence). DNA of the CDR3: TGTGCCAGCAGCTTGAACAGGATCACCGGGGAGCTGTTTTTT. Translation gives CASSLNRITGELFF.

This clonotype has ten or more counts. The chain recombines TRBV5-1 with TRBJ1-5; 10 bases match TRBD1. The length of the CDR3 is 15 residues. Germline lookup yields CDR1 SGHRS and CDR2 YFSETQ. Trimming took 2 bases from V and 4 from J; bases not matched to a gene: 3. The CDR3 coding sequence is TGCGCCAGCAGCTTTGGACAGGGGGAAAATCAGCCCCAGCATTTT. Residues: CASSFGQGENQPQHF.

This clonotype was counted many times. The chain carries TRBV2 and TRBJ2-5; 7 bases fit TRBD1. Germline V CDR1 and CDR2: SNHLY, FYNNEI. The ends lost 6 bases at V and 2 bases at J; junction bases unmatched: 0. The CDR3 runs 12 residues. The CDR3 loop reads CASRGQQETQYF. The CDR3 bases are TGTGCCAGCAGGGGACAGCAAGAGACCCAGTACTTC.

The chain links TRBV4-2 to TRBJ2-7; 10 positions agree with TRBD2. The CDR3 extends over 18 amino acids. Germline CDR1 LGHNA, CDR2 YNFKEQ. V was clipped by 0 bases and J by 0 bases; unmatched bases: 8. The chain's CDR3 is CASSQDQLAGSLSYEQYF. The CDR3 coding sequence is TGTGCCAGCAGCCAAGATCAACTAGCGGGATCCCTCTCCTACGAGCAGTACTTC.

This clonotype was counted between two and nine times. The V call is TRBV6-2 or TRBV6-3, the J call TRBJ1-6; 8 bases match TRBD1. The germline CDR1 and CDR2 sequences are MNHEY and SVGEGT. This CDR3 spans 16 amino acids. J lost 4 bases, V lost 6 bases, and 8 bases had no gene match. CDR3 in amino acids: CASRRGQVGYNSPLHF. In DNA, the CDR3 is TGTGCCAGCAGACGGGGACAGGTGGGGTATAATTCACCCCTCCACTTT.

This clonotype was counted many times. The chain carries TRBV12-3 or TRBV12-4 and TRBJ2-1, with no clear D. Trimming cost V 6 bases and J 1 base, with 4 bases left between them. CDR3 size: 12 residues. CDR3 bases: TGTGCCAGCAGCAAGTCCTACAATGAGCAGTTCTTC. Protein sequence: CASSKSYNEQFF.

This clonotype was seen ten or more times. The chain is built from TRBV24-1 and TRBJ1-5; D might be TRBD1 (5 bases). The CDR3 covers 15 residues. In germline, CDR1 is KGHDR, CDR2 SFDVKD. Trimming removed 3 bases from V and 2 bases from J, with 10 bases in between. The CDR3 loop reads CATSDGTTGNQPQHF. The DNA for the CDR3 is TGTGCCACCAGTGATGGGACGACGGGCAATCAGCCCCAGCATTTT.

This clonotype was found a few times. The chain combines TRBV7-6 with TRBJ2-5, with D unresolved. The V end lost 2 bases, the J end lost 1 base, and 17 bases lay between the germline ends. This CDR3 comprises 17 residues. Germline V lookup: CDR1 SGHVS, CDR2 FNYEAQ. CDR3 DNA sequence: TGTGCCAGCAGCTTAAGGCCCCCCCAACGACTCCAAGAGACCCAGTACTTC. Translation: CASSLRPPQRLQETQYF.

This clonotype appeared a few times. Here the CDR3 DNA reads TGTGCCAGTAGTATAGAAGGCTCGCCCGCGTTAATTAAAAACATTCAGTACTTC. The encoded protein is CASSIEGSPALIKNIQYF. This chain connects TRBV19 to TRBJ2-4; D is uncertain. The CDR3 consists of 18 residues. V dropped 0 bases and J dropped 4 bases, with 19 bases sitting between them. CDR1 is LNHDA, CDR2 SQIVND, per germline (reference sequence).

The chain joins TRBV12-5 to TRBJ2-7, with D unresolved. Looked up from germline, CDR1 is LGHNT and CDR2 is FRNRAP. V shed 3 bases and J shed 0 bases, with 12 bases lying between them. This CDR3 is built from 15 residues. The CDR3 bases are TGTGCTAGTGGTTTTTGGTACGGAGTCTCCTACGAGCAGTACTTC. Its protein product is CASGFWYGVSYEQYF.

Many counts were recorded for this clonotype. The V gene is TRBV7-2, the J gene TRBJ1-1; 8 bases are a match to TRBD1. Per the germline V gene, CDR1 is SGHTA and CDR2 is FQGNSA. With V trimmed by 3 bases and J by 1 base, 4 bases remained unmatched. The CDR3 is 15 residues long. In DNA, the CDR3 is TGTGCCAGCAGCTTTGAACAGGGGGGGAACACTGAAGCTTTCTTT. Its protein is CASSFEQGGNTEAFF.

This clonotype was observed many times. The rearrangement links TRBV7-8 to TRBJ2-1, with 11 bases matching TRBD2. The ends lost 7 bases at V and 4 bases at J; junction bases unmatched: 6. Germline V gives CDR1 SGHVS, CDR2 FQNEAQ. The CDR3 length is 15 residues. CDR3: CASKTSSGGYNEQFF. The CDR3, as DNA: TGTGCCAGCAAGACCTCTAGCGGGGGGTACAATGAGCAGTTCTTC.

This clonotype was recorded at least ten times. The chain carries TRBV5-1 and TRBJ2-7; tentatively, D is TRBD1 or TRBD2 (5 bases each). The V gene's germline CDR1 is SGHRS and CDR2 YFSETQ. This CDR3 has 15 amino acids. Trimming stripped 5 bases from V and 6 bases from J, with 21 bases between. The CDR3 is CASSGSLLGTLEQYF. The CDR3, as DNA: TGCGCCAGCAGTGGGTCTCTATTAGGGACCCTCGAGCAGTACTTC.

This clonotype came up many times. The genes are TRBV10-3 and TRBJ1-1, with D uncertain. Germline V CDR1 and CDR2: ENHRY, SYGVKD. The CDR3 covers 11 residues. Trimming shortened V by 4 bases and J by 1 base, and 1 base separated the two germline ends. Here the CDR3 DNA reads TGTGCCATCAGTGGGAACACTGAAGCTTTCTTT. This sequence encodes CAISGNTEAFF.

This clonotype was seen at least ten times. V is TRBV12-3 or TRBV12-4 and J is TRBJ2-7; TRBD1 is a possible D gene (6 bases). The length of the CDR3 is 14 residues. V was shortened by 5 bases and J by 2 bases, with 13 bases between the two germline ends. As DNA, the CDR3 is TGTGCCAGCAGTCACAGGGTTCTCCCCTACGAGCAGTACTTC. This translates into CASSHRVLPYEQYF.